This TCR beta chain was documented in a study of T cells and Merkel cell carcinoma outcomes (TCRdb year 2020). About the full investigation: The study examined the tumor T-cell repertoire together with T-cell density as predictors of clinical outcome in patients with Merkel cell carcinoma. Broader findings and caveats from the paper: Clinical outcomes in Merkel cell carcinoma patients were reported to be predicted by T-cell repertoire features combined with T-cell density.

The CDR3 holds 15 amino acids from the cysteine to the phenylalanine. Only CDR3 DNA is held: 45 bases, read in frame from base 1. CDR1 and CDR2, per the germline V gene, are MDHEN and SYDVKM. V loses 1 base of germline sequence and J loses 0 bases, and the interval between the two ends is 7 bases. Library preparation employed the immunoSEQ multiplex PCR assay. In its TCRdb copy, this immuneACCESS table keeps in-frame sequences only and misses some clones. Where compared with another copy, unresolved V genes explain less than half of these, and the others have no known cause. This sample is represented by roughly 15,000 clones; approximately 80% of them were singletons. The top ten constitute 9% of the sample. As concerns this clone: Its antigen remains unidentified. No qualities accompany the bases; no much larger clone lies one base away.

Samples were obtained from patients with Merkel cell carcinoma. This sequence was found in a human donor with Merkel cell carcinoma. The rearranged segments are TRBV28 and TRBJ1-3; no D gene call is confident. The sequencing sample was made of tumor tissue from Merkel cell carcinoma. The DNA reads as follows: TGTGCCAGCAGTTTATTGGTCACCTCTGGAAACACCATATATTTT. Translated, this gives CASSLLVTSGNTIYF.